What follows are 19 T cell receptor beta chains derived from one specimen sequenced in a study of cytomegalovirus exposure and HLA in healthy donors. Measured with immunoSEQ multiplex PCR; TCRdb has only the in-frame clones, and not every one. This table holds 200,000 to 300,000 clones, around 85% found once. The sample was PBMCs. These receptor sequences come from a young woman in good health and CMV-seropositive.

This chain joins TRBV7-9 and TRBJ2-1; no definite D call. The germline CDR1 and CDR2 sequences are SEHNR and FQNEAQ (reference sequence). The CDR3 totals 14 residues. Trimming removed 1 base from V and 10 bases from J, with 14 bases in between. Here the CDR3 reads CASSLGLLDWEQFF. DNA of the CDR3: TGTGCCAGCAGCTTAGGTTTATTAGACTGGGAGCAGTTCTTC. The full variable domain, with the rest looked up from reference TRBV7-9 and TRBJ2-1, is DTGVSQNPRHKITKRGQNVTFRCDPISEHNRLYWYRQTLGQGPEFLTYFQNEAQLEKSRLLSDRFSAERPKGSFSTLEIQRTEQGDSAMYLCASSLGLLDWEQFFGPGTRLTVL.

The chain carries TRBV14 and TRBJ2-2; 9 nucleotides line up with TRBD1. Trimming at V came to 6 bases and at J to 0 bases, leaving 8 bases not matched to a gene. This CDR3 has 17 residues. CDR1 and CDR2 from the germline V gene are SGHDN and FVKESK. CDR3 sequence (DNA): TGTGCCAGCAGTCGTCCGGGACAGGGTCCGAACACCGGGGAGCTGTTTTTT. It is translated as CASSRPGQGPNTGELFF.

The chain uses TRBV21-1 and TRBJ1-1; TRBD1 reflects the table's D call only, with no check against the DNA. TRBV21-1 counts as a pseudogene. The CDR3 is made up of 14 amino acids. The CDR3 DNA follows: TGTGCCAGCACCCTTCGACAGGGGGTAATGCATGCTTTCTTT. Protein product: CASTLRQGVMHAFF.

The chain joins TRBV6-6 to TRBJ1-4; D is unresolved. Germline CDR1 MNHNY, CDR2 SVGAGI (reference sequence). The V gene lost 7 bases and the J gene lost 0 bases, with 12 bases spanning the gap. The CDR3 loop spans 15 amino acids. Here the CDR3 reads CASIRSPTTNEKLFF. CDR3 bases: TGTGCCAGCATTAGGAGTCCTACAACTAATGAAAAACTGTTTTTT.

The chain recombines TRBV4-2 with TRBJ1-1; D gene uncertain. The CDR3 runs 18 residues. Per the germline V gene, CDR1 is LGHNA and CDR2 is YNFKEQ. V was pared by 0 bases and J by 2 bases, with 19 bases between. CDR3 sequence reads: CASSQEFFSGPVNTEAFF. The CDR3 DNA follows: TGTGCCAGCAGCCAAGAATTTTTCAGCGGCCCGGTAAACACTGAAGCTTTCTTT.

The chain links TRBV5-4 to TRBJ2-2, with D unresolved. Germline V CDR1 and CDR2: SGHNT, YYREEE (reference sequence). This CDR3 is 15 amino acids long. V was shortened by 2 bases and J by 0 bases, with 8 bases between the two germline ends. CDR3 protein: CASSFNQANTGELFF. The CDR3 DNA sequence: TGTGCCAGCAGCTTTAATCAGGCGAACACCGGGGAGCTGTTTTTT.

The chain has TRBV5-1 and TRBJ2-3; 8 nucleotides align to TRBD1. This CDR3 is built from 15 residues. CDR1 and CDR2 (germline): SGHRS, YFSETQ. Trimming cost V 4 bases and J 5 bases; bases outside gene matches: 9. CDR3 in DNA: TGCGCCAGCAGCCCGAATCTACAGGGGGGAGATACGCAGTATTTT. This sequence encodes CASSPNLQGGDTQYF.

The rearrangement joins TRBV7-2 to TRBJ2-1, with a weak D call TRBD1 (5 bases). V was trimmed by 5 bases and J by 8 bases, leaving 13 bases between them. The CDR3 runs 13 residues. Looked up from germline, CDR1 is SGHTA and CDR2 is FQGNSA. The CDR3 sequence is CASSLGPTDEQFF. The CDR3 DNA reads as TGTGCCAGCAGCCTGGGGCCGACGGATGAGCAGTTCTTC. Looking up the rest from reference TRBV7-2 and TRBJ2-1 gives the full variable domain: GAGVSQSPSNKVTEKGKDVELRCDPISGHTALYWYRQSLGQGLEFLIYFQGNSAPDKSGLPSDRFSAERTGGSVSTLTIQRTQQEDSAVYLCASSLGPTDEQFFGPGTRLTVL.

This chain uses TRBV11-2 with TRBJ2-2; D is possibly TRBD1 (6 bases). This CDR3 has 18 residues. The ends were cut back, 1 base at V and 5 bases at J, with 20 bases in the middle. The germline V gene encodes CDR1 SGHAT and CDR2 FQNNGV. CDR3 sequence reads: CASSLGVRGTSSTGELFF. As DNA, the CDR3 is TGTGCCAGCAGCTTAGGTGTCAGGGGAACTTCGAGTACCGGGGAGCTGTTTTTT.

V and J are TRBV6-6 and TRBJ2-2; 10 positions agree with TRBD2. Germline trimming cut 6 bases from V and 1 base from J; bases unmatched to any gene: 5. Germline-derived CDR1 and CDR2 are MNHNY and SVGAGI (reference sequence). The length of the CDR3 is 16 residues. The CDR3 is CASRHSSGRNTGELFF. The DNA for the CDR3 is TGTGCCAGCAGACATTCTAGCGGGAGGAACACCGGGGAGCTGTTTTTT.

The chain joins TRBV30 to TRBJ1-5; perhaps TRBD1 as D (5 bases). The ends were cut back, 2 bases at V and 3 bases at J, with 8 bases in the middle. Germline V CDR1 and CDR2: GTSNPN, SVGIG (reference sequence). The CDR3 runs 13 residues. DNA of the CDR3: TGTGCCTGGAGTCAGGGCCTCAATCAGCCCCAGCATTTT. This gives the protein CAWSQGLNQPQHF.

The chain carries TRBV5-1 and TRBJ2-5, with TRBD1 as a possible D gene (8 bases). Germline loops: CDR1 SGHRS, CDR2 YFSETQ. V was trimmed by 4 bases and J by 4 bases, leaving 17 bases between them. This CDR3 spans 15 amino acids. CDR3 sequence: CASSHTGGRGETQYF. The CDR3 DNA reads TGCGCCAGCAGCCATACAGGGGGGAGGGGAGAGACCCAGTACTTC.

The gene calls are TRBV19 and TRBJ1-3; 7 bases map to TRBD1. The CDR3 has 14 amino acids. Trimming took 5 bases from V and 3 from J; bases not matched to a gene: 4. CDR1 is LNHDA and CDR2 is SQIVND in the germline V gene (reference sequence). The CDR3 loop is CASSPRGDGNTIYF. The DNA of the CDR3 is TGTGCCAGTAGTCCCAGGGGGGATGGAAACACCATATATTTT.

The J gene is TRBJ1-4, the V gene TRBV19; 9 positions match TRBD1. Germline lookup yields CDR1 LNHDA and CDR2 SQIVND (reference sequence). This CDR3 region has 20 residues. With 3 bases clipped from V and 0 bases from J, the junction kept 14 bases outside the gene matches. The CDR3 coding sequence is TGTGCCAGTAGTATGTCCGGGACAGGGTTTTCGGGCGCAACTAATGAAAAACTGTTTTTT. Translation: CASSMSGTGFSGATNEKLFF.

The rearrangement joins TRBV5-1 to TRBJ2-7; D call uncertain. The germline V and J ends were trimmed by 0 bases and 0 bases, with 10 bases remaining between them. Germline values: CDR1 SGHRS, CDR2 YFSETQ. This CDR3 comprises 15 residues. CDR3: CASSLGTSSSYEQYF. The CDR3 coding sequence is TGCGCCAGCAGCTTGGGAACTTCTAGCTCCTACGAGCAGTACTTC.

Here the CDR3 reads CASSLLQFGDEQFF. CDR3 nucleotides: TGCGCCAGCAGCTTGCTACAGTTCGGCGATGAGCAGTTCTTC. This chain connects TRBV5-1 to TRBJ2-1; the D is unclear. V was cut by 1 base and J by 8 bases, with 13 bases left in between. This CDR3 is 14 amino acids long. Germline V gene data show CDR1 as SGHRS and CDR2 as YFSETQ.

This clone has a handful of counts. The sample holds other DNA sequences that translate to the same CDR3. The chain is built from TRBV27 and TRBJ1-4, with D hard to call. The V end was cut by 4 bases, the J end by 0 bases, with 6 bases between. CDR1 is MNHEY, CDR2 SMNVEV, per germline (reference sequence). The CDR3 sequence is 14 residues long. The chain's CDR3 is CASSSVATNEKLFF. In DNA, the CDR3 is TGTGCCAGCAGTTCTGTAGCAACTAATGAAAAACTGTTTTTT.

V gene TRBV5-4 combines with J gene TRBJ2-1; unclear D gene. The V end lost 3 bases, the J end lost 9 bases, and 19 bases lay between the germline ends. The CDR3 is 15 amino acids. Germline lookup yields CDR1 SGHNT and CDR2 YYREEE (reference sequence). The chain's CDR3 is CASSSGGPDRVEQFF. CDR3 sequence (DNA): TGTGCCAGCAGCTCCGGCGGCCCGGATCGGGTTGAGCAGTTCTTC.

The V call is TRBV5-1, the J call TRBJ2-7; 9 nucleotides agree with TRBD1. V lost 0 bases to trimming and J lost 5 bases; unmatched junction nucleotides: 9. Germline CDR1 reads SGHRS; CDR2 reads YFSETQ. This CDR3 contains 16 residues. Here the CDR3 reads CASSLVGRDRDDEQYF. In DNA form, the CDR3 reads TGCGCCAGCAGCTTGGTGGGGCGGGACAGGGACGACGAGCAGTACTTC.